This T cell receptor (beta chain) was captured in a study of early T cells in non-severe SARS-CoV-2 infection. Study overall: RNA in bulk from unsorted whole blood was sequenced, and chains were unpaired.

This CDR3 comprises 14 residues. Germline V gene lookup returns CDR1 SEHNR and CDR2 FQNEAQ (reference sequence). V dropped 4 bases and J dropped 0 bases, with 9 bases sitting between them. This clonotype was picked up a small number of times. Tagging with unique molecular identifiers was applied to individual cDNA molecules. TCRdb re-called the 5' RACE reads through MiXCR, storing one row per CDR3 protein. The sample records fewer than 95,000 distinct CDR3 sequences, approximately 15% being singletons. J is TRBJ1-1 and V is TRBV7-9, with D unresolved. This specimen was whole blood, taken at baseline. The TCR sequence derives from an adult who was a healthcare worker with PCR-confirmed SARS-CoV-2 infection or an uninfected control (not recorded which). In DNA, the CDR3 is TGTGCCAGCAGCTCGAGGGCTCTGAACACTGAAGCTTTCTTT. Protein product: CASSSRALNTEAFF.